This entry lists 14 T cell receptor beta chains sequenced from one sample in a study of CD8 T cells in Susac syndrome. When the RNA was reverse transcribed, random hexamers were used with an input of roughly 0.5 to 1 ug. TCRdb itself ran the immunoSEQ multiplex PCR reads through MiXCR, one entry per CDR3 protein. Among about 440,000 distinct CDR3 sequences listed, 85% were seen once. Source material: CD8+ T cells from PBMCs. The source of these receptors is a human donor with multiple sclerosis.

Here the CDR3 DNA reads TGTGCCAGCAGTTTAGACGCCCGGACAGGGGGAACACTACGAGTGCAGTACTTC. It codes for CASSLDARTGGTLRVQYF. The J gene is TRBJ2-7, the V gene TRBV28; the match to TRBD1 covers 10 bases. The CDR3 consists of 18 residues. CDR1 is MDHEN and CDR2 is SYDVKM in the germline V gene. J gave up 9 bases and V 2 bases, and 19 bases lay outside the gene matches.

This clonotype was counted only a few times. V is TRBV6-5 and J is TRBJ1-1; D ambiguous. CDR1 and CDR2 from the germline V gene are MNHEY and SVGAGI. There are 15 residues in the CDR3. Deletions cut 2 bases from V and 0 bases from J, with 10 bases between. The CDR3 DNA is TGTGCCAGCAGTTACATGCAATACATGAACACTGAAGCTTTCTTT. Amino acid sequence: CASSYMQYMNTEAFF.

The rearrangement joins TRBV27 to TRBJ1-5; 8 nucleotides match TRBD1. The CDR3 is 14 residues long. The ends lost 6 bases at V and 9 bases at J; junction bases unmatched: 10. Germline-derived CDR1 and CDR2 are MNHEY and SMNVEV (reference sequence). The CDR3 DNA reads TGTGCCAGCAGACGGACAGGGCCCGAGTTGCCCCAGCATTTT. Translating it yields CASRRTGPELPQHF.

The V call is TRBV28, the J call TRBJ2-5; D ambiguous. The CDR3 length is 14 residues. V lost 6 bases and J lost 2, with 13 bases in between. CDR1 MDHEN and CDR2 SYDVKM come from the germline V gene. The CDR3: CASSPFLEQETQYF. As DNA, the CDR3 is TGTGCCAGCAGCCCCTTTCTTGAACAAGAGACCCAGTACTTC. Complete variable domain (other parts from reference TRBV28 and TRBJ2-5): DVKVTQSSRYLVKRTGEKVFLECVQDMDHENMFWYRQDPGLGLRLIYFSYDVKMKEKGDIPEGYSVSREKKERFSLILESASTNQTSMYLCASSPFLEQETQYFGPGTRLLVL.

This clonotype was counted a few times. This chain connects TRBV6-5 to TRBJ2-7, with a tentative D call TRBD1 (6 bases). CDR1 MNHEY and CDR2 SVGAGI come from the germline V gene. V was cut by 6 bases and J by 3 bases, with 18 bases left in between. The CDR3 loop spans 15 amino acids. CDR3 DNA sequence: TGTGCCAGCAGCCCTCCGGGACATACTTACTACGAGCAGTACTTC. Amino acid sequence: CASSPPGHTYYEQYF.

The gene calls are TRBV4-1 and TRBJ1-1; D is possibly TRBD1 (5 bases). The CDR3 has 14 residues. The germline gives CDR1 MGHRA, CDR2 YSYEKL. V was shortened by 2 bases and J by 3 bases, with 10 bases between the two germline ends. CDR3 DNA sequence: TGCGCCAGCAGCCAACAGGGACCCGACACTGAAGCTTTCTTT. This codes for CASSQQGPDTEAFF.

The chain uses TRBV7-6 and TRBJ2-7, with D possibly TRBD1 on 5 matching bases. Germline V gene sequence: CDR1 SGHVS, CDR2 FNYEAQ. Trimming took 5 bases from V and 3 from J, leaving 8 bases between them. The CDR3 sequence is 12 residues long. The CDR3 DNA reads as TGTGCCAGCAGCGCGACAGTCTACGAGCAGTACTTC. Its translation is CASSATVYEQYF.

About this clonotype itself: At one end the junction does not follow the germline gene, possibly because of a read error. The chain employs TRBV7-9 and TRBJ1-1; possibly TRBD1 for D (5 bases). Germline CDR1 reads SEHNR; CDR2 reads FQNEAQ (reference sequence). This CDR3 contains 14 residues. The CDR3 spells CASILGDTNTEAFF. The CDR3 region has the DNA TGTGCCAGCATCTTAGGGGATACGAACACTGAAGCTTTCTTT.

The chain couples TRBV28 to TRBJ2-5; tentatively, D is TRBD1 (7 bases). The CDR3 covers 17 residues. The germline V and J ends were trimmed by 1 base and 5 bases, with 20 bases remaining between them. Germline lookup yields CDR1 MDHEN and CDR2 SYDVKM. The CDR3 nucleotides are TGTGCCAGCAGTTTATCCATCTCGGAGGGGGCGATGGAGACCCAGTACTTC. This translates into CASSLSISEGAMETQYF.

The genes are TRBV5-4 and TRBJ2-1; 10 nucleotides align to TRBD2. This CDR3 has 15 amino acids. The germline gives CDR1 SGHNT, CDR2 YYREEE (reference sequence). V shed 5 bases and J 7 bases; nucleotides not matched to a gene: 9. The CDR3 protein is CASSLAGLAANEQFF. The CDR3 DNA sequence: TGTGCCAGCAGTTTAGCTGGACTAGCGGCAAATGAGCAGTTCTTC.

This chain uses TRBV29-1 with TRBJ1-2; D is ambiguous. There are 12 residues in the CDR3. Trimming stripped 4 bases from V and 1 base from J, with 7 bases between. The V gene's germline CDR1 is SQVTM and CDR2 ANQGSEA. As DNA, the CDR3 is TGCAGCGTTGGAGGAGTTAACTATGGCTACACCTTC. Its protein product is CSVGGVNYGYTF.

A single count supports this clonotype. The rearrangement links TRBV3-1 to TRBJ2-5; no definite D call. Per germline, CDR1 LGHDT and CDR2 YNNKEL (reference sequence). The CDR3 contains 16 residues. V was cut by 4 bases and J by 1 base, with 16 bases left in between. DNA of the CDR3: TGTGCCAGCAGCCCCCCCTTCTTGAACGTCCAAGAGACCCAGTACTTC. Translated, it gives CASSPPFLNVQETQYF.

The gene calls are TRBV4-1 and TRBJ2-3; 11 positions match TRBD1. CDR1 and CDR2 from the germline V gene are MGHRA and YSYEKL. V dropped 5 bases and J dropped 4; count of bases not matched to a gene: 2. The CDR3 length is 14 residues. CDR3 nucleotides: TGCGCCAGCAGCGGGACAGGGGGACCAGATACGCAGTATTTT. Protein product: CASSGTGGPDTQYF.

This chain connects TRBV30 to TRBJ2-2; TRBD2 aligns across 12 bases. The germline V gene encodes CDR1 GTSNPN and CDR2 SVGIG (reference sequence). This CDR3 region has 16 residues. The J segment lost 1 base and the V segment lost 2 bases, leaving 2 bases of the junction unmatched. The CDR3 loop is CAWSILAGGNTGELFF. The CDR3 region has the DNA TGTGCCTGGAGTATACTAGCGGGGGGGAACACCGGGGAGCTGTTTTTT.